A selection of T cell receptor beta chains follows, all from one sample in a study of T cell responses to AZD1222 COVID-19 vaccine. TCRdb keeps only in-frame clones here, not all; method: immunoSEQ multiplex PCR. The sample includes fewer than 150,000 clones, approximately 91% of them seen just once. Here the sequenced sample was peripheral blood, taken 28 days after the second AZD1222 dose. These receptors originate from an adult who received the AZD1222 COVID-19 vaccine. Each CDR3 is given with its conserved first and last residue.

>TRBV24-1|TRBJ2-2
CATSDSQGNTGELFF
>TRBV3-1/TRBV3-2|TRBJ1-1
CASSQVRNTEAFF
>TRBV29-1|TRBJ1-6
CSARGDSRDSPLHF
>TRBV28|TRBJ2-5
CASSSDRTRKETQYF
>TRBV3-1/TRBV3-2|TRBJ2-1
CASSQIRGLPLGEQFF
>TRBV18|TRBJ2-2
CASSPYTGDNTGELFF
>TRBV7-9|TRBJ1-1
CASSDDGGPSEAFF
>TRBV10-2|TRBJ2-5
CASSEKDLEEGTQYF
>TRBV28|TRBJ2-7
CASRLPGADEQYF
>TRBV4-3|TRBJ1-2
CASSLTGSGYTF
>TRBV10-2|TRBJ1-2
CASSSGRLINYGYTF
>TRBV19|TRBJ1-4
CASRRTEEKLFF
>TRBV19|TRBJ1-1
CASTLGHVWGLTFF
>TRBV7-8|TRBJ2-3
CASSTGQSDTQYF
>TRBV18|TRBJ2-2
CASFPGQGHGELFF
>TRBV3-1/TRBV3-2|TRBJ2-7
CASSQLRRGYEQYF
>TRBV16|TRBJ1-5
CASSQSATQSNQPQHF
>TRBV7-9|TRBJ2-5
CASSLGQGGTQYF
>TRBV6-1|TRBJ2-7
CASSEGTGTPTSYEQYF
>TRBV5-1|TRBJ2-1
CASSKGPNYNEQFF
>TRBV18|TRBJ1-2
CASSPSSGVDYGYTF
>TRBV28|TRBJ2-7
CASSSTSGVSYEQYF
>TRBV3-1/TRBV3-2|TRBJ2-2
CASGTGELFF
>TRBV4-1|TRBJ2-1
CASSQGPGLARDEQFF
>TRBV9|TRBJ1-3
CASSPWDANSGNTIYF
>TRBV27|TRBJ2-5
CASSPVGVGGEVQETQYF
>TRBV10-2|TRBJ2-7
CASSEEGGPTEQYF
>TRBV19|TRBJ2-3
CASTLQGTTDTQYF
>TRBV30|TRBJ1-1
CAWSRGRNTEAFF
>TRBV19|TRBJ2-5
CASSAQGGETQYF
>TRBV19|TRBJ2-7
CASSLSRGYEQYF
>TRBV7-8|TRBJ2-1
CASSLAGLAAYNEQFF
>TRBV19|TRBJ1-1
CASSPRQGTNTEAFF
>TRBV5-1|TRBJ2-3
CASSLVLVSDTQYF